These 18 T cell receptor beta chains were all obtained from the same sample, sequenced in a study of long-term antiretroviral therapy in people with HIV. The assay used was immunoSEQ (version v3.0), run at survey level. Data came from immunoSEQ multiplex PCR; TCRdb stores just in-frame clones and leaves some out. This sample has around 29,000 clones, with more than 80% found just once. The sequenced sample was unsorted PBMCs, obtained 3.2 years before starting antiretroviral therapy. The receptors originated from a man aged 50 to 59 with HIV.

CDR3 residues: CASSQDQQGREAFF. For the CDR3, the DNA is TGTGCCAGCAGCCAAGATCAACAGGGACGCGAAGCTTTCTTT. The chain combines TRBV14 with TRBJ1-1, with a possible D match to TRBD1 (6 bases). Between the trimmed V and J ends, which lost 0 bases and 8 bases, there was a span of 13 bases. The CDR3 is made up of 14 amino acids. The V gene's germline CDR1 is SGHDN and CDR2 FVKESK.

The rearrangement links TRBV15 to TRBJ1-1; D unclear. This CDR3 has 15 amino acids. Germline CDR1 LNHNV, CDR2 YYDKDF (reference sequence). Trimming pared 2 bases from V and 1 base from J, leaving 11 bases between. CDR3 residues: CATSRSYTENTEAFF. CDR3 bases: TGTGCCACCAGCAGAAGCTATACAGAGAACACTGAAGCTTTCTTT.

The chain couples TRBV5-1 to TRBJ1-2; unclear D gene. Germline values: CDR1 SGHRS, CDR2 YFSETQ. The V gene lost 0 bases and the J gene lost 2 bases, with 8 bases spanning the gap. The CDR3 runs 14 residues. The CDR3 sequence is CASSLDGSNYGYTF. DNA of the CDR3: TGCGCCAGCAGCTTGGACGGCAGCAACTATGGCTACACCTTC.

Worth noting for this clone: An end of the junction differs from the germline gene, which may be a read error. The CDR3 spells CASSLAVSGGASDEQYF. The CDR3 coding sequence is TGCGCCAGCAGCTTGGCCGTTAGCGGGGGGGCCTCCGACGAGCAGTACTTC. The genes are TRBV5-1 and TRBJ2-7; 11 positions match TRBD2. The CDR3 runs to 17 residues. Germline-derived CDR1 and CDR2 are SGHRS and YFSETQ.

The genes are TRBV7-9 and TRBJ2-7; no clear D. V was pared by 5 bases and J by 3 bases, with 17 bases between. The length of the CDR3 is 15 residues. Germline values: CDR1 SEHNR, CDR2 FQNEAQ (reference sequence). CDR3 loop: CASSRSAKFNYEQYF. The DNA for the CDR3 is TGTGCCAGCAGCCGGAGCGCCAAGTTTAACTACGAGCAGTACTTC.

This chain connects TRBV2 to TRBJ2-2; the D gene is possibly TRBD2 (6 bases). V lost 6 bases to trimming and J lost 4 bases, with 15 bases between them. This CDR3 region has 15 residues. Germline V gives CDR1 SNHLY, CDR2 FYNNEI. CDR3 protein: CASRLLAGRTGELFF. CDR3 in DNA: TGTGCCAGCAGGCTGCTGGCGGGGCGCACCGGGGAGCTGTTTTTT.

J is TRBJ2-7 and V is TRBV2, with D uncertain. The CDR3 length is 14 residues. Germline-derived CDR1 and CDR2 are SNHLY and FYNNEI. V gave up 7 bases and J gave up 0 bases, with 13 bases separating them. CDR3 in DNA: TGTGCCAGCAACGAAAGGCCCCTCTCCTACGAGCAGTACTTC. Its protein is CASNERPLSYEQYF.

This sequence joins TRBV29-1 and TRBJ1-5; weak D call: TRBD1 (6 bases). The CDR3 is 13 residues long. Per germline, CDR1 SQVTM and CDR2 ANQGSEA. The germline V and J ends were trimmed by 2 bases and 3 bases, with 8 bases remaining between them. The CDR3 DNA reads TGCAGCGTTGAATGGGGGCTCAATCAGCCCCAGCATTTT. Translating gives CSVEWGLNQPQHF. The entire variable domain, with the rest obtained from reference TRBV29-1 and TRBJ1-5, is as follows: SAVISQKPSRDICQRGTSLTIQCQVDSQVTMMFWYRQQPGQSLTLIATANQGSEATYESGFVIDKFPISRPNLTFSTLTVSNMSPEDSSIYLCSVEWGLNQPQHFGDGTRLSIL.

The V gene is TRBV27, the J gene TRBJ1-2; the D gene is possibly TRBD1 (6 bases). V shed 10 bases and J shed 8 bases, with 20 bases lying between them. CDR1 and CDR2 from the germline V gene are MNHEY and SMNVEV (reference sequence). The CDR3 is 13 amino acids. The CDR3 coding sequence is TGTGCCACCTCCCGCACGGGGGCGGGGGGCTACACCTTC. Its protein is CATSRTGAGGYTF.

J is TRBJ2-1 and V is TRBV19; D ambiguous. From germline, CDR1 is LNHDA and CDR2 SQIVND (reference sequence). The CDR3 has 18 residues. The ends were cut back, 1 base at V and 3 bases at J, with 19 bases in the middle. The CDR3, as DNA: TGTGCCAGTAGTATAGTTTGGCTAGACGACCCGGACTACAATGAGCAGTTCTTC. Its translation is CASSIVWLDDPDYNEQFF. The full variable domain, rest sourced from reference TRBV19 and TRBJ2-1, is DGGITQSPKYLFRKEGQNVTLSCEQNLNHDAMYWYRQDPGQGLRLIYYSQIVNDFQKGDIAEGYSVSREKKESFPLTVTSAQKNPTAFYLCASSIVWLDDPDYNEQFFGPGTRLTVL.

This chain uses TRBV27 with TRBJ1-5; D ambiguous. The germline V gene has CDR1 MNHEY and CDR2 SMNVEV (reference sequence). Trimming left V 3 bases short and J 0 bases short, with 3 bases between. This CDR3 spans 13 amino acids. CDR3 sequence reads: CASSFDSNQPQHF. The CDR3 DNA reads as TGTGCCAGCAGTTTCGATAGCAATCAGCCCCAGCATTTT.

This clone is a singleton in its sample. CDR3 residues: CASSLGLASLYEQYF. CDR3 nucleotide sequence: TGTGCCAGCAGCCTAGGACTAGCGTCGCTGTACGAGCAGTACTTC. V gene TRBV7-9 combines with J gene TRBJ2-7, with 9 nucleotides matching TRBD2. After removal of 5 bases from V and 4 bases from J, the junction contained 9 bases not matched to a gene. CDR3 length: 15 amino acids. Germline V gene data show CDR1 as SEHNR and CDR2 as FQNEAQ (reference sequence).

The V call is TRBV18, the J call TRBJ2-1, with D perhaps TRBD1 or TRBD2 (5 bases each). Germline V gene sequence: CDR1 KGHSH, CDR2 LQKENI. Trimming stripped 5 bases from V and 0 bases from J, with 20 bases between. The CDR3 spans 18 residues. The CDR3 is CASSSNTGTGDSYNEQFF. The CDR3 DNA reads as TGTGCCAGCTCATCAAATACCGGGACCGGGGACTCCTACAATGAGCAGTTCTTC.

The chain joins TRBV7-3 to TRBJ2-2; 12 positions agree with TRBD1. This CDR3 has 14 residues. Trimming removed 11 bases from V and 4 bases from J; junction bases left unmatched: 5. Germline V lookup: CDR1 SGHTA, CDR2 FQGTGA. The CDR3 DNA sequence: TGTGCCGTGGGGACAGGGGGCTTCACCGGGGAGCTGTTTTTT. Protein product: CAVGTGGFTGELFF.

The rearrangement joins TRBV10-1 to TRBJ2-5; 11 bases are shared with TRBD2. V shed 0 bases, J shed 1 base, and the junction held 7 bases outside the gene matches. The CDR3 length is 18 residues. The germline V gene encodes CDR1 WNHNN and CDR2 SYGVQD (reference sequence). CDR3 DNA: TGCGCCAGCAGTGAGTCGATGGCTAGCGGGGGGTCCCAAGAGACCCAGTACTTC. Translating it yields CASSESMASGGSQETQYF.

Comments on this clone: Germline and junction disagree at one end, which may indicate a read error. The chain is built from TRBV6-1 and TRBJ2-3; 9 bases are a match to TRBD1. Germline values: CDR1 MNHNS, CDR2 SASEGT. This CDR3 region has 14 residues. In nucleotides, the CDR3 is TGTGCCAGCAGTCATCCCGGGACAGGGAGGGCGGGGCATTTT. The encoded protein is CASSHPGTGRAGHF.

The chain employs TRBV5-8 and TRBJ2-3; D ambiguous. Germline-derived CDR1 and CDR2 are SGHTS and YDEGEE. The CDR3 has 15 residues. V was pared by 0 bases and J by 4 bases, with 12 bases between. The CDR3 loop reads CASSLDGLGADTQYF. In DNA, the CDR3 is TGTGCCAGCAGCTTGGACGGTTTAGGTGCAGATACGCAGTATTTT. The variable domain in full, with the rest retrieved from reference TRBV5-8 and TRBJ2-3, is EAGVTQSPTHLIKTRGQQATLRCSPISGHTSVYWYQQALGLGLQFLLWYDEGEERNRGNFPPRFSGRQFPNYSSELNVNALELEDSALYLCASSLDGLGADTQYFGPGTRLTVL.

This clone has only one observation. The chain has TRBV7-6 and TRBJ2-7; the match to TRBD2 covers 10 bases. The CDR3 covers 15 residues. The germline gives CDR1 SGHVS, CDR2 FNYEAQ. With 5 bases clipped from V and 1 base from J, the junction kept 5 bases outside the gene matches. The CDR3 protein is CASSHSGLASYEQYF. DNA for the CDR3: TGTGCCAGCAGCCACTCGGGACTAGCGTCCTACGAGCAGTACTTC. Supplemented by reference TRBV7-6 and TRBJ2-7, the full variable domain reads GAGVSQSPRYKVTKRGQDVALRCDPISGHVSLYWYRQALGQGPEFLTYFNYEAQQDKSGLPNDRFSAERPEGSISTLTIQRTEQRDSAMYRCASSHSGLASYEQYFGPGTRLTVT.